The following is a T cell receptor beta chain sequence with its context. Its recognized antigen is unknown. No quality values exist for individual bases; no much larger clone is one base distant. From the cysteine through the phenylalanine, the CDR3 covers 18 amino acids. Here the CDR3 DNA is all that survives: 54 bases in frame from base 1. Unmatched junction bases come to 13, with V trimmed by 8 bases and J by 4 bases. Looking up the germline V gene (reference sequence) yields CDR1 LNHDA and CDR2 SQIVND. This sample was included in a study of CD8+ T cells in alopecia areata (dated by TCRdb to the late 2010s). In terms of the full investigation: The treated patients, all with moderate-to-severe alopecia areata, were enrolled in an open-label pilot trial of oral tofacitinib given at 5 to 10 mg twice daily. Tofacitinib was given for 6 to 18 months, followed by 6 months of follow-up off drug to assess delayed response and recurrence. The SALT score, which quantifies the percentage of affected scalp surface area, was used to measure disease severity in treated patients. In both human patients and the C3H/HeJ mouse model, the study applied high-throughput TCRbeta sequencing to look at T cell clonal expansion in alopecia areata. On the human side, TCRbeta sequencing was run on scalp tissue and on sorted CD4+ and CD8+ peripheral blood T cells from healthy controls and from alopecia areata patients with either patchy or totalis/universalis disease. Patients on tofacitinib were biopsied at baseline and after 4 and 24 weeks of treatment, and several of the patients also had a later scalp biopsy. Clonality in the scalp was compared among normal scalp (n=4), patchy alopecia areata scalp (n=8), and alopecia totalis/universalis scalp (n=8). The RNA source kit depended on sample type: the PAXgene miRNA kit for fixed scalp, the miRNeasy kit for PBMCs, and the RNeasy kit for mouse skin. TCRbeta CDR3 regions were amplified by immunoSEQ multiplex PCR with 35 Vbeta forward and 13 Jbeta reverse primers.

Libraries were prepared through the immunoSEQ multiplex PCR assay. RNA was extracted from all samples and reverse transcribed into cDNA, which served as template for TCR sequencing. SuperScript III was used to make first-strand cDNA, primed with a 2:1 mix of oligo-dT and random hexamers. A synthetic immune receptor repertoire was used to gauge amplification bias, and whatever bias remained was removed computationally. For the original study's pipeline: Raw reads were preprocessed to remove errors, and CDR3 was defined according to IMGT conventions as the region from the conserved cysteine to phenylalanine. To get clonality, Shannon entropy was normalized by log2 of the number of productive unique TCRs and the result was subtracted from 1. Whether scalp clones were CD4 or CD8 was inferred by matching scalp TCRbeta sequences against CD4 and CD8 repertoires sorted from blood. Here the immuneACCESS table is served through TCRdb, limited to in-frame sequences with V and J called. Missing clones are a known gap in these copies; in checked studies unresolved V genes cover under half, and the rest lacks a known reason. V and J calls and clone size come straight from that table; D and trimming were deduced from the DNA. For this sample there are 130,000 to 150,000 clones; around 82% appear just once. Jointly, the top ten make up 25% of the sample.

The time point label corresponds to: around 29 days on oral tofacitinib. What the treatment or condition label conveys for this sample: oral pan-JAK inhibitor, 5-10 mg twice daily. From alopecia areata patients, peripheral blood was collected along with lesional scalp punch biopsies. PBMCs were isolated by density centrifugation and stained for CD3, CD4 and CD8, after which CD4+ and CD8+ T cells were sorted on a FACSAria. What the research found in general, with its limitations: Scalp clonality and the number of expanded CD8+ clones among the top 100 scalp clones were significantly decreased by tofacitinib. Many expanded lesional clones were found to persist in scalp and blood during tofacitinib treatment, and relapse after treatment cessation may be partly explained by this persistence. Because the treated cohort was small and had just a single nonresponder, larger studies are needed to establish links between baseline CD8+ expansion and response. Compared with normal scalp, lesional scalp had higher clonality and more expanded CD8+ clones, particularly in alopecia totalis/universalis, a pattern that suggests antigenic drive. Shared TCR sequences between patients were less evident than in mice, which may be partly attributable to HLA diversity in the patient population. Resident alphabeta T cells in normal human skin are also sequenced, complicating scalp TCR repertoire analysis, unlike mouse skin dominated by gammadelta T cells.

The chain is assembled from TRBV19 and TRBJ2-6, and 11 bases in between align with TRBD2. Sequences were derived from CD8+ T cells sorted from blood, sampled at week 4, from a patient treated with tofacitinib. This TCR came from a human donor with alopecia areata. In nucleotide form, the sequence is TGTGCCAGTTTTCCTAGCGGGGGGCACTCCACCGGGGCCAACGTCCTGACTTTC. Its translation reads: CASFPSGGHSTGANVLTF.